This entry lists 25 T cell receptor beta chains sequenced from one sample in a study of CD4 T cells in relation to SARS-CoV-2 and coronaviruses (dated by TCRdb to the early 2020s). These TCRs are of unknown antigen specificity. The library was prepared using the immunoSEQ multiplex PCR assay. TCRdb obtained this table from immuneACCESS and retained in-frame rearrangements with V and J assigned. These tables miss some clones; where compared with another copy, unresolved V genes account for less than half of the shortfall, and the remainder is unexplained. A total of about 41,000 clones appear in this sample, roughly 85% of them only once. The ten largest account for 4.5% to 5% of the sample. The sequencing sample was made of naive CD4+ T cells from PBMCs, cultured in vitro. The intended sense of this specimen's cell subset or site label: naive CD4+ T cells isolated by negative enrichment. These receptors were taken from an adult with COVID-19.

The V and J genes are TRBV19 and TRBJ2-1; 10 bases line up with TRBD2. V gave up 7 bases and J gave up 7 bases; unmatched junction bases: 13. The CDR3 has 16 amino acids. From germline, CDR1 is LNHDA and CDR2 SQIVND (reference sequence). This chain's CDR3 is CASTPGGLAGVNEQFF. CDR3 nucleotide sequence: TGTGCCAGTACTCCGGGGGGTCTAGCGGGAGTTAATGAGCAGTTCTTC.

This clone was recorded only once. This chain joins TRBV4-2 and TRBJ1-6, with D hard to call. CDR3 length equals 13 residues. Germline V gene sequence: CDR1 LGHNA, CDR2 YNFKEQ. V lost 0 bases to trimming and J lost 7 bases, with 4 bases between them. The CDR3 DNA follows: TGTGCCAGCAGCCAAGATATGAATTCACCCCTCCACTTT. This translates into CASSQDMNSPLHF.

The CDR3 DNA follows: TGTGCCAGCAGTTTAAACTTTCCTCGCGGGAGGGCCCTCGCCCTTGAGCAGTTCTTC. Translation gives CASSLNFPRGRALALEQFF. The chain joins TRBV28 to TRBJ2-1; 9 bases match TRBD2. This CDR3 has 19 residues. The V and J ends lost 2 bases and 9 bases, in that order; junction bases with no gene match: 20. Germline loops: CDR1 MDHEN, CDR2 SYDVKM.

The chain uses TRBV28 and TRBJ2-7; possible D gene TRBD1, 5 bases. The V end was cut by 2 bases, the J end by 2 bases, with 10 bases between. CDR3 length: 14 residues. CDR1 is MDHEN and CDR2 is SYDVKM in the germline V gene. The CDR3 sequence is CASSLRQLTYEQYF. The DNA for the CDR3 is TGTGCCAGCAGTTTACGACAGCTCACCTACGAGCAGTACTTC.

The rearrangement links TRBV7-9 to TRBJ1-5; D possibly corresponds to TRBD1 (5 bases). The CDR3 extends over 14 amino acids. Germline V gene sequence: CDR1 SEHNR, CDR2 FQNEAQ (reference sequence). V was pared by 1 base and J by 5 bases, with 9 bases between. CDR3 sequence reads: CASSLVGGDQPQHF. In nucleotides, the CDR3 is TGTGCCAGCAGCTTAGTCGGAGGGGATCAGCCCCAGCATTTT.

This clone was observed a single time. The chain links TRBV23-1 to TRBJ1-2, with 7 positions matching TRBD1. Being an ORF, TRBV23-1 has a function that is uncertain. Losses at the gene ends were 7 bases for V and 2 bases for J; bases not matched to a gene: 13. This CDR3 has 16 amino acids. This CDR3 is CASTPIRTGENYGYTF. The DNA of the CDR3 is TGCGCCAGCACCCCGATTAGGACAGGAGAAAACTATGGCTACACCTTC.

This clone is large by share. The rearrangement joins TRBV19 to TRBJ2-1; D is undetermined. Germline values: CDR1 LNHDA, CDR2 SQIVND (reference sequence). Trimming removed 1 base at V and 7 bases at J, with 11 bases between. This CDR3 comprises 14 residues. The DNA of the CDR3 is TGTGCCAGTAGTATAGGGCTAGTTAAGAATGAGCAGTTCTTC. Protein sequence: CASSIGLVKNEQFF.

This CDR3 reads CASALRGNEQFF. The CDR3, as DNA: TGTGCCAGCGCTTTGAGGGGCAATGAGCAGTTCTTC. The V and J genes are TRBV27 and TRBJ2-1, with D perhaps matching TRBD1 or TRBD2 (5 bases each). Per the germline V gene, CDR1 is MNHEY and CDR2 is SMNVEV (reference sequence). The V end lost 8 bases, the J end lost 6 bases, and 11 bases lay between the germline ends. The CDR3 has 12 residues.

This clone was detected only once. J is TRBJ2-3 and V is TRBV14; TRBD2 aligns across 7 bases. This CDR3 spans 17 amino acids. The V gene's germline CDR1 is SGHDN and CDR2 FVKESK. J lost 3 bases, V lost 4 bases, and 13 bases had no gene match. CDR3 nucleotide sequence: TGTGCCAGCAGCCGACCGCGCAGACCGCGGGGGACAGATACGCAGTATTTT. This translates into CASSRPRRPRGTDTQYF.

CDR3 in DNA: TGTGCCAGCAGTCCTATCCCGGGACTAGCGGGAGCCCCTTCCGGAGATACGCAGTATTTT. Translated, it gives CASSPIPGLAGAPSGDTQYF. The chain uses TRBV6-6 and TRBJ2-3, with 14 bases identical to TRBD2. The germline gives CDR1 MNHNY, CDR2 SVGAGI (reference sequence). The V gene end was trimmed by 5 bases and the J gene end by 5 bases; junction bases not matched to a gene: 18. The CDR3 is 20 residues long.

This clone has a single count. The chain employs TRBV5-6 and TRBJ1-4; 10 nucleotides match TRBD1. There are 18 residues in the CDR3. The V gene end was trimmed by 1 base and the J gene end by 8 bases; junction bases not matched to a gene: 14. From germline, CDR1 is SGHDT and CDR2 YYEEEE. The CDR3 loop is CASSLRGTGALRGEKLFF. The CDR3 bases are TGTGCCAGCAGCTTGCGCGGGACAGGGGCCCTCCGGGGAGAAAAACTGTTTTTT.

The CDR3: CASRAGVAGSEQFF. In DNA, the CDR3 is TGTGCCAGCAGAGCGGGAGTAGCTGGTAGTGAGCAGTTCTTC. V and J are TRBV2 and TRBJ2-1, with 8 bases matching TRBD2. This CDR3 region has 14 residues. The germline CDR1 and CDR2 sequences are SNHLY and FYNNEI. V shed 6 bases and J 9 bases; nucleotides not matched to a gene: 10.

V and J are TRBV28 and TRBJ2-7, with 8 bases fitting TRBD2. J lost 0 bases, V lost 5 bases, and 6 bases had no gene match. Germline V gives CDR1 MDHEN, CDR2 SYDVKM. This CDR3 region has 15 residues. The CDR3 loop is CASSKSGRYSYEQYF. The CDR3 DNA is TGTGCCAGCAGTAAGAGCGGGAGATACTCCTACGAGCAGTACTTC.

In DNA form, the CDR3 reads TGTGCCAGCAGTTTTGGGGGGAACACTGAAGCTTTCTTT. This translates into CASSFGGNTEAFF. The gene calls are TRBV12-3 or TRBV12-4 and TRBJ1-1, with D possibly matching TRBD1 (5 bases). Trimming left V 3 bases short and J 1 base short, with 6 bases between. The CDR3 runs to 13 residues.

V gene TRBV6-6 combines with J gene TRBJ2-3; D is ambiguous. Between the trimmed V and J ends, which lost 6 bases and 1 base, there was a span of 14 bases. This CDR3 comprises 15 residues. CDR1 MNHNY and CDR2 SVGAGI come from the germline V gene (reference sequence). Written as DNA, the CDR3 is TGTGCCAGCAGCGACCCCCGAGCTGGCACAGATACGCAGTATTTT. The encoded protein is CASSDPRAGTDTQYF.

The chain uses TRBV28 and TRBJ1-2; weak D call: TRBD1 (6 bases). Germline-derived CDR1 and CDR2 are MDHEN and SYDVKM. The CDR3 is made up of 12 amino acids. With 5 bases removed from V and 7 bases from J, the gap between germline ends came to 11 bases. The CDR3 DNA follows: TGTGCCAGCAGTGGTACAGGGTCTGGCTACACCTTC. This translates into CASSGTGSGYTF.

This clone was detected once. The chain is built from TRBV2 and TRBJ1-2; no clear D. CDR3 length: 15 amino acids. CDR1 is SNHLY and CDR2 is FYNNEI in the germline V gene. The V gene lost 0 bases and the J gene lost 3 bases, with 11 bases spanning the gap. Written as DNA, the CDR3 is TGTGCCAGCAGTGAAGCGCCCGGCTCTTACTATGGCTACACCTTC. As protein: CASSEAPGSYYGYTF.

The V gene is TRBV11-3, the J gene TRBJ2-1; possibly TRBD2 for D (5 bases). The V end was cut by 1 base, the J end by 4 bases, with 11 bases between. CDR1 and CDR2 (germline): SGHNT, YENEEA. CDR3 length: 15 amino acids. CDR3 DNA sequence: TGTGCCAGCAGCTTAGGGCTAGCCGGGTACAATGAGCAGTTCTTC. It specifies CASSLGLAGYNEQFF.

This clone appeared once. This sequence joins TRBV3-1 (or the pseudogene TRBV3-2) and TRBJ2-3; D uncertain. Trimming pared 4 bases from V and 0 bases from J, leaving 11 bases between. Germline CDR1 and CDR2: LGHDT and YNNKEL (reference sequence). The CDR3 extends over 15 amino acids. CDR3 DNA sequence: TGTGCCAGCAGCCGCCAAATGCCCAGCACAGATACGCAGTATTTT. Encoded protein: CASSRQMPSTDTQYF.

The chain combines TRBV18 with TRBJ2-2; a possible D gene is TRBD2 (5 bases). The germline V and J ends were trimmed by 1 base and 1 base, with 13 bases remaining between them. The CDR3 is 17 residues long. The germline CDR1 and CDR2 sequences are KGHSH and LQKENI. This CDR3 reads CASSPLYGELNTGELFF. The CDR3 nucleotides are TGTGCCAGCTCACCACTGTACGGGGAGTTGAACACCGGGGAGCTGTTTTTT.

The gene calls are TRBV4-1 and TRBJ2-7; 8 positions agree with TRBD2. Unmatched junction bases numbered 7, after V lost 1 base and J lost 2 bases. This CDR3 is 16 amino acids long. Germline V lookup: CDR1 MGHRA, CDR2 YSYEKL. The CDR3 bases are TGCGCCAGCAGCCAAGTTATTAACGGGAGGGCCTACGAGCAGTACTTC. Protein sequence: CASSQVINGRAYEQYF.

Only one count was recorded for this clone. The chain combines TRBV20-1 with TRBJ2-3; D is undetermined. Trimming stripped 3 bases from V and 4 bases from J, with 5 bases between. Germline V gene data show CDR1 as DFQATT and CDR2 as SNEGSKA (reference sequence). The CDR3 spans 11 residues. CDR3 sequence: CSARSSDTQYF. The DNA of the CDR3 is TGCAGTGCTAGGTCGTCAGATACGCAGTATTTT.

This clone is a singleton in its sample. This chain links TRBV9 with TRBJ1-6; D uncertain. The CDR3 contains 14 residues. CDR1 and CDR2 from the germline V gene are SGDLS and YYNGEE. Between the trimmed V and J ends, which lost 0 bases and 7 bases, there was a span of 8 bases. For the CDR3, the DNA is TGTGCCAGCAGCGTAGAGGTGAGAAATTCACCCCTCCACTTT. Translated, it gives CASSVEVRNSPLHF.

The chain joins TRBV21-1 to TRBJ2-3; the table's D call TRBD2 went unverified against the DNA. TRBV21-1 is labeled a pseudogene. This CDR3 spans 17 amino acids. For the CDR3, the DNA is TGTGCCAGCAAGAGGACTAGCGGGAGGGCAGGCACAGATACGCAGTATTTT. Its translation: CASKRTSGRAGTDTQYF.

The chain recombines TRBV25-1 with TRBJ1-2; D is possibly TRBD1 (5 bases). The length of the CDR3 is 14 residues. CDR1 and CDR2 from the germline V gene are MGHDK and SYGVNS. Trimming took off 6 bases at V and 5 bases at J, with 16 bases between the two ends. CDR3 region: CASRGPSVWYGYTF. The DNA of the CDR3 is TGTGCCAGCAGGGGACCGTCAGTGTGGTATGGCTACACCTTC.